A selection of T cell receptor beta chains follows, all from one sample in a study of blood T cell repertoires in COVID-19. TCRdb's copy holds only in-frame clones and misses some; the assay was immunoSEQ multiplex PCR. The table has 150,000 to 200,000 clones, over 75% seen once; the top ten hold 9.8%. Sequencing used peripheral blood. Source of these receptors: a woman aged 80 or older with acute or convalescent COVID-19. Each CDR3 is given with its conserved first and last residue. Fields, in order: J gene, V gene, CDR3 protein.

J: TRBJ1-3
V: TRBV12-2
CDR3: CASRTWTGGDGNTIYF

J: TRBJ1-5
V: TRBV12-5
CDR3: CASGSQGSVYSNQPQHF

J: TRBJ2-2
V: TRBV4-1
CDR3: CASRQGAAPNTGELFF

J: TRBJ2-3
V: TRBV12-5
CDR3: CASGLGTSGTDTQYF

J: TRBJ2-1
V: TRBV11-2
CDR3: CASSLFGGGTYNEQFF

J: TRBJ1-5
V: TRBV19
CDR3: CASRKGQISNQPQHF

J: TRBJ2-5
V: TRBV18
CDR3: CASSQTGGETQYF

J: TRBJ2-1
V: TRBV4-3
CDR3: CASSLQTSGGPGEQFF

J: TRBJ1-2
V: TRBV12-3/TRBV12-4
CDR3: CASSFLAYGYTF

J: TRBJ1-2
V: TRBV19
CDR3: CASSMRDRGVYGYTF

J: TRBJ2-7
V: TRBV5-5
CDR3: CASGGVEQYF

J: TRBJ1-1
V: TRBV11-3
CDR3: CASSEGGAEQNEAFF

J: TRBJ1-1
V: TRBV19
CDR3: CASRTGWKTEAFF

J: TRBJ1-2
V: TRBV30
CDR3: CAWGPPGYTF

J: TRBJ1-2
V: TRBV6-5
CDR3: CASSYGDRGYGYTF

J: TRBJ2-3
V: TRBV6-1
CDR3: CASSDSYSTDTQYF

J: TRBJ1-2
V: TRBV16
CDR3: CASSQSPGQGGYTF

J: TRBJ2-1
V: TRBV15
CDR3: CATSPGSGRSYNEQFF

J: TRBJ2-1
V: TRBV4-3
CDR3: CASSQLLAAHEQFF

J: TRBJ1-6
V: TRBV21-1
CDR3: CASSSWGGLGGYCSYNSPLHF

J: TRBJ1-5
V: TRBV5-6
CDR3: CASSSRLRPTDPQHF

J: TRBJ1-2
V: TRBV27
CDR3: CASSWRQANYGYTF

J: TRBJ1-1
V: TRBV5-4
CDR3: CASSLVQGSDTEAFF

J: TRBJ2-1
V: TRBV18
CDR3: CASSPPGFGGGEQFF

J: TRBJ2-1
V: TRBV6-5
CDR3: CASSYAGTSSYNEQFF

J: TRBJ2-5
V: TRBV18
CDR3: CASSPPGLAYKETQYF

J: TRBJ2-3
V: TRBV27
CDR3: CASSSHWGLAGGQYF

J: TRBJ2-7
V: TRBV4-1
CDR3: CASSARGGLVYIEQYF

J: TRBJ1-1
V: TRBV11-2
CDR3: CASSYDSGIGATEAFF

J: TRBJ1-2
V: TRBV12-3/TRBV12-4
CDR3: CASSVRQGGYTF

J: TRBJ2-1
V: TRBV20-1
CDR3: CSASPSANEQFF

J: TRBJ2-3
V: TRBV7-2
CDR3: CASSLVTGGTDTQYF

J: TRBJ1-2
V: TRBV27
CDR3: CASSLSSGVRGYTF

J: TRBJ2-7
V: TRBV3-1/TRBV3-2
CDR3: CASSQGGTGLHEQYF

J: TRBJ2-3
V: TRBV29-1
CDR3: CSVTLETDTQYF

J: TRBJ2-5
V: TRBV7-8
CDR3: CASSLVGQGRETQYF

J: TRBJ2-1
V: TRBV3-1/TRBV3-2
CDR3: CASSHTAGEQFF

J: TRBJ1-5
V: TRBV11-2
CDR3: CASSPDRNQPQHF

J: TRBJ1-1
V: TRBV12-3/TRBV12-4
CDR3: CASSLQGMAEAFF

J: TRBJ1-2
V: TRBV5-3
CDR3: CARSLAAGVKGYTF

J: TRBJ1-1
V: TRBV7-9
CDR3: CASQRGNTEAFF

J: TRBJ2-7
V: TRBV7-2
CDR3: CASSKLSGARSEQYF

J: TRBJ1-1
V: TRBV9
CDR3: CASSVFLADTEAFF